Reported below is one T cell receptor (beta chain). Its target is not known. The entry originates in a study of T cell responses to AZD1222 COVID-19 vaccine. General study results and limits: Targeting of unmutated variant regions was reportedly seen in nearly half of spike-specific TCRs. Sampling that yielded the repertoires occurred only after the peak T cell response. Just 5 to 7 people given AZD1222 tested seropositive at baseline. Donors were largely white British and mainly female; clonal diversity was possibly underestimated.

Some clones are missing from TCRdb's copy, which holds only in-frame ones; the method was immunoSEQ multiplex PCR. Among 150,000 or so clones listed, about nine tenths were seen once. The V and J ends lost 5 bases and 5 bases respectively, with 16 bases between them. CDR3 length: 15 residues. Germline V gene lookup returns CDR1 SEHNR and CDR2 FQNEAQ (reference sequence). The rearrangement joins TRBV7-9 to TRBJ1-5, with D perhaps TRBD1 (5 bases). This clonotype was obtained from an adult in good health. This material consisted of peripheral blood, taken on day 0 of AZD1222 vaccination. The CDR3: CASSPWGGADQPQHF. CDR3 bases: TGTGCCAGCAGCCCGTGGGGTGGGGCCGATCAGCCCCAGCATTTT.